Each of the 5 T cell receptor beta chains below was sequenced from the same sample in a study of blood T cell repertoires in COVID-19. Generated by immunoSEQ multiplex PCR, the TCRdb table keeps only in-frame clones and is missing some. In the table there are 110,000 to 150,000 clones, around 86% of which are singletons. Sequenced: PBMCs or T cells enriched from blood (not recorded which). The receptor source for this set is a man aged 50-59 years who had recovered from COVID-19.

The chain joins TRBV12-3 or TRBV12-4 to TRBJ1-3; a possible D gene is TRBD1 (6 bases). The CDR3 loop spans 13 amino acids. Deletions cut 6 bases from V and 1 base from J, with 7 bases between. The DNA of the CDR3 is TGTGCCAGCAGAGGGACATCTGGAAACACCATATATTTT. Residues: CASRGTSGNTIYF.

The chain uses TRBV4-1 and TRBJ2-3; no clear D. The CDR3 covers 13 residues. V was shortened by 0 bases and J by 5 bases, with 6 bases between the two germline ends. Germline V gives CDR1 MGHRA, CDR2 YSYEKL. CDR3 sequence (DNA): TGCGCCAGCAGCCAAGAAGGCGGAGATACGCAGTATTTT. The encoded protein is CASSQEGGDTQYF.

This clone was seen just once. The chain couples TRBV12-3 or TRBV12-4 to TRBJ1-2; TRBD1 matches at 9 bases. The CDR3 is 13 residues long. The V segment lost 0 bases and the J segment 11 bases; nucleotides outside the gene matches: 4. CDR3: CASSLALTGGYTF. DNA for the CDR3: TGTGCCAGCAGTTTAGCGTTGACAGGGGGTTACACCTTC.

The V call is TRBV7-3, the J call TRBJ2-2; no clear D. The CDR3 is 16 residues long. Trimming removed 5 bases from V and 5 bases from J, with 18 bases in between. CDR1 is SGHTA, CDR2 FQGTGA, per germline. For the CDR3, the DNA is TGTGCCAGCAGCCCCAATTTGGGTTCAGGAACCGGGGAGCTGTTTTTT. It is translated as CASSPNLGSGTGELFF.

V and J are TRBV24-1 and TRBJ2-5; 10 bases map to TRBD2. Germline assignment: CDR1 KGHDR and CDR2 SFDVKD. The CDR3 consists of 17 residues. V gave up 0 bases and J gave up 4 bases; unmatched junction bases: 7. CDR3 residues: CATSDLPSGGALETQYF. For the CDR3, the DNA is TGTGCCACCAGTGATTTGCCGAGCGGGGGGGCCCTAGAGACCCAGTACTTC.